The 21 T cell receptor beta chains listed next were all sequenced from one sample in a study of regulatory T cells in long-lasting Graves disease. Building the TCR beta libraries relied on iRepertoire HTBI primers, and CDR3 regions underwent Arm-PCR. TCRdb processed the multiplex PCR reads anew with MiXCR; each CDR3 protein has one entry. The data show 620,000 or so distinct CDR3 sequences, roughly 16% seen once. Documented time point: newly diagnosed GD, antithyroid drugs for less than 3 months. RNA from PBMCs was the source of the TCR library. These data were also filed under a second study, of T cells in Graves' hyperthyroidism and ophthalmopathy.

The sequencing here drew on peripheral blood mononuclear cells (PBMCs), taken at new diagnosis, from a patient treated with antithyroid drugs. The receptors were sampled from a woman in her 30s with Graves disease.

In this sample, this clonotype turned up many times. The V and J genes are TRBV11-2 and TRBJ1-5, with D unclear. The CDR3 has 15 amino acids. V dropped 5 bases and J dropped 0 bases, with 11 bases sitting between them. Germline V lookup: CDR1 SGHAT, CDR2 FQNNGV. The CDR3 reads CASSPNWGSNQPQHF. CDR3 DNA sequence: TGTGCCAGCAGCCCGAATTGGGGTAGCAATCAGCCCCAGCATTTT.

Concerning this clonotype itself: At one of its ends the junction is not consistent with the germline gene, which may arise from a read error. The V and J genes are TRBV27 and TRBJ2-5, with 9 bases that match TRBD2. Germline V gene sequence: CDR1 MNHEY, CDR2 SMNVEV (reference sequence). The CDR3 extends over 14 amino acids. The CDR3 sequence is CASRLSRGGETQYF. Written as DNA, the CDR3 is TGTGCCAGCAGGTTATCGCGGGGGGGAGAGACCCAGTACTTC.

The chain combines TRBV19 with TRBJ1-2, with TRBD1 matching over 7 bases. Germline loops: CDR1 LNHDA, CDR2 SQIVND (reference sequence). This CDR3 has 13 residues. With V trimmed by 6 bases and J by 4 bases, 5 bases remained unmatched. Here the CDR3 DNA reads TGTGCCAGTAGATCGACAGGGAGCTATGGCTACACCTTC. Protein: CASRSTGSYGYTF.

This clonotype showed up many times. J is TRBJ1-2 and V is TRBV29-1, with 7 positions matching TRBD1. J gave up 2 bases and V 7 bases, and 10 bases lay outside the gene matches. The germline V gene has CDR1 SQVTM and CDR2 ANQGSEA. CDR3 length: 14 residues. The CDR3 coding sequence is TGCAGCGCATACGCCCGGGACAGAAACTATGGCTACACCTTC. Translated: CSAYARDRNYGYTF.

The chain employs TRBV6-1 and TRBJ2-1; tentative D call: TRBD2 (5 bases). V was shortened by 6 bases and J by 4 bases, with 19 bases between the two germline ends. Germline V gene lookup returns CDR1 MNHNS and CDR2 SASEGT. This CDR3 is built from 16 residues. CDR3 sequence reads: CASRSPSPSGYNEQFF. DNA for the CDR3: TGTGCCAGCAGGTCCCCTTCCCCCAGCGGTTACAATGAGCAGTTCTTC.

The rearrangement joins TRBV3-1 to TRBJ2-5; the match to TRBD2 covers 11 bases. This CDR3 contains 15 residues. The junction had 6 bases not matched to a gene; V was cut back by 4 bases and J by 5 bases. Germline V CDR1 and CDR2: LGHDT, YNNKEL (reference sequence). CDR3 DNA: TGTGCCAGCAGCCTTTTAGCGGGAGGGCGGGAGACCCAGTACTTC. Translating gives CASSLLAGGRETQYF.

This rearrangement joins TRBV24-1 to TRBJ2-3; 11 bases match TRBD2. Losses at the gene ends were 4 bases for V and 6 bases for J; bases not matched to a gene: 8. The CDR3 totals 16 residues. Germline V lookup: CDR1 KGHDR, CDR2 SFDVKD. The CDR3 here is CATSDPTSGILDTQYF. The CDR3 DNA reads TGTGCCACCAGTGACCCGACTAGCGGGATCCTGGATACGCAGTATTTT.

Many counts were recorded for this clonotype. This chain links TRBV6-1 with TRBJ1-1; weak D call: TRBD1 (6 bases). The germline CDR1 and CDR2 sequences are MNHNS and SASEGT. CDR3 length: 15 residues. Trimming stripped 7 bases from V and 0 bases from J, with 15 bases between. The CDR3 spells CASIRTATLNTEAFF. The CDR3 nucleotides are TGTGCCAGCATACGGACAGCAACGTTGAACACTGAAGCTTTCTTT.

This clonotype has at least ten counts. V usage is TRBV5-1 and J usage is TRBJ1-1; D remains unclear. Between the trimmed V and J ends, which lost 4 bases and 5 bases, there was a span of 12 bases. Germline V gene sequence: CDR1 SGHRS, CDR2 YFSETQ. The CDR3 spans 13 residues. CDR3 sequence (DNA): TGCGCCAGCAGCGTTGACCCCACGACTGAAGCTTTCTTT. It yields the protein CASSVDPTTEAFF.

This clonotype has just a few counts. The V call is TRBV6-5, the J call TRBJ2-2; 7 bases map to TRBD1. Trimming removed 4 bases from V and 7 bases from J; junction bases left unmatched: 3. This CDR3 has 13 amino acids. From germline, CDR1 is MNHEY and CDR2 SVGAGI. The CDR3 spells CASSWGQFGELFF. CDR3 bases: TGTGCCAGCAGTTGGGGACAGTTCGGGGAGCTGTTTTTT.

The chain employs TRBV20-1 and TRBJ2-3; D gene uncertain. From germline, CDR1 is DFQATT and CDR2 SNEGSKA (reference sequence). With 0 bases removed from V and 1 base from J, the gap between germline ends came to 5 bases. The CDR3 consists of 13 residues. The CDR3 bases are TGCAGTGCTAGAGACACCCGCACAGATACGCAGTATTTT. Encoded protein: CSARDTRTDTQYF.

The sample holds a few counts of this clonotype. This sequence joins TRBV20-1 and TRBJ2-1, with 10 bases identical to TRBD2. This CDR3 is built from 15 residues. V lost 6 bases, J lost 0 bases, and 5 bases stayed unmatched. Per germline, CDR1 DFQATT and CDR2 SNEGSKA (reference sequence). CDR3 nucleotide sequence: TGCAGTGCCATGACTAGCGGGTTCTCCTACAATGAGCAGTTCTTC. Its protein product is CSAMTSGFSYNEQFF.

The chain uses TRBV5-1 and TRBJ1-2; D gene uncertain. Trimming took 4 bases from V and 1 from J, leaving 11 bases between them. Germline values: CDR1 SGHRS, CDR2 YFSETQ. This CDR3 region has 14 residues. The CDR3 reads CASSPRAVNYGYTF. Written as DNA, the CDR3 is TGCGCCAGCAGCCCCCGGGCAGTTAACTATGGCTACACCTTC.

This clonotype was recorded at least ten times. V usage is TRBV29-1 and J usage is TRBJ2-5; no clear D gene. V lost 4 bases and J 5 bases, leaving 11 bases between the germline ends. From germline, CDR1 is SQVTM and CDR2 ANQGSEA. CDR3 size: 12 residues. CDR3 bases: TGCAGCGTTGTCCCCCCCGCGGAGACCCAGTACTTC. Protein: CSVVPPAETQYF. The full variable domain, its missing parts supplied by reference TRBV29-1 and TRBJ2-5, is SAVISQKPSRDICQRGTSLTIQCQVDSQVTMMFWYRQQPGQSLTLIATANQGSEATYESGFVIDKFPISRPNLTFSTLTVSNMSPEDSSIYLCSVVPPAETQYFGPGTRLLVL.

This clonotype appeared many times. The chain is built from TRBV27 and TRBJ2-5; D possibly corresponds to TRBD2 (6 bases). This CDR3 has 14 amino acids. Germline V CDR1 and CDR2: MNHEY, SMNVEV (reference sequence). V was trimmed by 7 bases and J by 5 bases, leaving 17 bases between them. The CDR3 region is CASKGYAGSETQYF. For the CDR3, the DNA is TGTGCCAGCAAGGGGTACGCGGGGAGCGAGACCCAGTACTTC.

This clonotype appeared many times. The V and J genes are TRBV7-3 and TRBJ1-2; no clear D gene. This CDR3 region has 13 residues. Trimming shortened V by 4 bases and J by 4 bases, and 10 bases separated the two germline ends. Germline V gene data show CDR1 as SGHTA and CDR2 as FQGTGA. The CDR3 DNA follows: TGTGCCAGCAGCTCCAACAGAGCCTATGGCTACACCTTC. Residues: CASSSNRAYGYTF.

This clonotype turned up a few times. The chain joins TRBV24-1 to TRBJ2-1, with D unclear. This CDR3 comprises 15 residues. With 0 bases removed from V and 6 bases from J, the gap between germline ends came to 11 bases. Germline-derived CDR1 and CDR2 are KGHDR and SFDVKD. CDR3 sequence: CATSDLWDTTNEQFF. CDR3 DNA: TGTGCCACCAGTGATTTGTGGGATACTACCAATGAGCAGTTCTTC.

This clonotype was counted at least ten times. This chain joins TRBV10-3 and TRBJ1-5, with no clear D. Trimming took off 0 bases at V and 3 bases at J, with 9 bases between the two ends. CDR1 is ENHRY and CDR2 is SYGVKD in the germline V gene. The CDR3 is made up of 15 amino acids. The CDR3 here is CAISESHGYNQPQHF. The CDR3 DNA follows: TGTGCCATCAGTGAGTCGCACGGCTACAATCAGCCCCAGCATTTT.

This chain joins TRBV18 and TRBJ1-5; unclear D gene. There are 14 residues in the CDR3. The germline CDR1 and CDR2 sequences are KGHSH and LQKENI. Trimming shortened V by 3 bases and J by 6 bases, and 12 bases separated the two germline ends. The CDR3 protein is CASSPGLQSQPQHF. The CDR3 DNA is TGTGCCAGCTCACCGGGCCTCCAAAGTCAGCCCCAGCATTTT.

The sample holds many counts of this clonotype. The CDR3, as DNA: TGTGCCATCAGTGAGTCAGGGTTGGAGCAGCCCCAGCATTTT. It specifies CAISESGLEQPQHF. The genes are TRBV10-3 and TRBJ1-5; D uncertain. There are 14 residues in the CDR3. V shed 0 bases and J shed 7 bases, with 10 bases lying between them. In germline, CDR1 is ENHRY, CDR2 SYGVKD.

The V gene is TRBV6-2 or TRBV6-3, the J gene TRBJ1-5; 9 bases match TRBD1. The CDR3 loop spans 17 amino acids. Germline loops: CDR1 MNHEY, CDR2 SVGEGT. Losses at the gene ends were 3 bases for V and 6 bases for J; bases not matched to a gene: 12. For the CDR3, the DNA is TGTGCCAGCAGTTATTTCCGGGACAGGGCTTTCATTCAGCCCCAGCATTTT. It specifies CASSYFRDRAFIQPQHF.